The sequence of this TCR beta chain was determined in a study of shared clonotypes between healthy human individuals. Study-wide results and limits: Naive subsets, compared against memory subsets, generally had larger estimated richness values.

Comment on this clone: Antigen unknown.

Clones were read by immunoSEQ multiplex PCR, and TCRdb kept only the in-frame ones, dropping some. Among a few million clones listed, over 90% were seen once. From germline, CDR1 is MGHRA and CDR2 YSYEKL. With V trimmed by 4 bases and J by 4 bases, 6 bases remained unmatched. This CDR3 is built from 15 residues. The sequencing input was naive CD4+ T cells from PBMCs. Documented subset: CD45RA+ positively selected. This chain links TRBV4-1 with TRBJ1-3, with 8 bases lining up with TRBD1. The TCR originated in a young man in good health. Some clones in this sample may be carry-over from other donors' samples. The CDR3 reads CASSPQGARGNTIYF. The DNA for the CDR3 is TGCGCCAGCAGCCCCCAGGGGGCGAGGGGAAACACCATATATTTT.